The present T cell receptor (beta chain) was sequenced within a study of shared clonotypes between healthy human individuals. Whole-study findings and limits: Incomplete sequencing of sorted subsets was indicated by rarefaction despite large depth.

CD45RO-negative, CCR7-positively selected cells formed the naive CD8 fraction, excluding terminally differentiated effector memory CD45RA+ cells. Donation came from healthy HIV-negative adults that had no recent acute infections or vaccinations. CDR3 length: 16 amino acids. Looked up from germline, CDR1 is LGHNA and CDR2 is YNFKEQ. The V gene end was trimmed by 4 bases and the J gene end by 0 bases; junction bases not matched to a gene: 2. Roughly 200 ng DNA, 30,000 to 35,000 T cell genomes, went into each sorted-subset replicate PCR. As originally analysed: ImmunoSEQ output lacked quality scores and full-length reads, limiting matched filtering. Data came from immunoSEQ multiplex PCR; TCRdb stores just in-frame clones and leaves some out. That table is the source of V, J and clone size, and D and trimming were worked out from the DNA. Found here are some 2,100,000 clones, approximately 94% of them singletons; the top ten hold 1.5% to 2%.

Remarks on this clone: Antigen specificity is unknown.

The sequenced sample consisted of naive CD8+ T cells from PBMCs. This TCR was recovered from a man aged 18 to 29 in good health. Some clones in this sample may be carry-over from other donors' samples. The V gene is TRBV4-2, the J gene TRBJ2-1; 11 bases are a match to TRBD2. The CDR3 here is CASSPTSGASYNEQFF. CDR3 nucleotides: TGTGCCAGCAGCCCGACTAGCGGGGCCTCCTACAATGAGCAGTTCTTC.